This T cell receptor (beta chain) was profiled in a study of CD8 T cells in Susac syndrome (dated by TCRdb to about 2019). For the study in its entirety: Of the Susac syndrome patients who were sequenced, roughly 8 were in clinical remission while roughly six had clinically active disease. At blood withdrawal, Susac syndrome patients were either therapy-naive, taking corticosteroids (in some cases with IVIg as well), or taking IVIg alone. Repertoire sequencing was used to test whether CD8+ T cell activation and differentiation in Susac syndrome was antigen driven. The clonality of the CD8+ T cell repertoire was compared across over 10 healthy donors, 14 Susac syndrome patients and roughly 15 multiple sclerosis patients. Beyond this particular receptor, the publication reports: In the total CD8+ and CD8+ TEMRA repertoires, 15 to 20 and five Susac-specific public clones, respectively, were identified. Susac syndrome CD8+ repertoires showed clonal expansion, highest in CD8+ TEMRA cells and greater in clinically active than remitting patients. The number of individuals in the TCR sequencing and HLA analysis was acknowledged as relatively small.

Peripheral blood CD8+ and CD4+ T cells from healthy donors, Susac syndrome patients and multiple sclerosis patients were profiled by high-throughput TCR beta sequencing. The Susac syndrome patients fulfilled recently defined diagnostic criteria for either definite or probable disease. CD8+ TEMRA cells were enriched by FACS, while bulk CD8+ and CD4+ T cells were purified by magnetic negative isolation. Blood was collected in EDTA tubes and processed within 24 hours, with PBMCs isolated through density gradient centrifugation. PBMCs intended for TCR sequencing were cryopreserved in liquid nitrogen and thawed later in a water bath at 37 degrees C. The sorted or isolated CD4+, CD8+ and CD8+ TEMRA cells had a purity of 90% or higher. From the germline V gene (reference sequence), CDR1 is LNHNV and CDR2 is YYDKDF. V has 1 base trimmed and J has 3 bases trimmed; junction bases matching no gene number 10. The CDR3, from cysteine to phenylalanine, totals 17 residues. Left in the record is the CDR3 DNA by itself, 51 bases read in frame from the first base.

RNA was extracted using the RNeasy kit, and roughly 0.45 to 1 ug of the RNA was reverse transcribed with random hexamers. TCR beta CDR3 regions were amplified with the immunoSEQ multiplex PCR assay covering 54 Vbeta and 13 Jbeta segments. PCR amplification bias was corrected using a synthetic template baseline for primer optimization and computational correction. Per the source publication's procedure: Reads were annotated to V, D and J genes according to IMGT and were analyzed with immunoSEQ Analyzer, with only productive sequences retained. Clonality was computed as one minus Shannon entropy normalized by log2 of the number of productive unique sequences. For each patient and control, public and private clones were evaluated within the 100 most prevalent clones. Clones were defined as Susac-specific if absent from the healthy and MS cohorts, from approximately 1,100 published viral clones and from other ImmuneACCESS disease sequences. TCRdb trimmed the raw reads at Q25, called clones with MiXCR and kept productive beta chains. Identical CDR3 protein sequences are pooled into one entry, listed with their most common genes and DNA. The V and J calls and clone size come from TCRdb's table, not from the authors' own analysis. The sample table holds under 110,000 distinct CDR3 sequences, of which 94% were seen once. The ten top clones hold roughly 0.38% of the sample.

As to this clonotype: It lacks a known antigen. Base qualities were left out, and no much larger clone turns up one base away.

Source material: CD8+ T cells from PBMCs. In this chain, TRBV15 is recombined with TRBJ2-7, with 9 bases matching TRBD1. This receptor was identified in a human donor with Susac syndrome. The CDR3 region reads CATSRAYWDRDSYEQYF. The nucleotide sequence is TGTGCCACCAGCAGAGCTTACTGGGACAGGGATAGCTACGAGCAGTACTTC.